This TCR beta chain is from a study of T cells after yellow fever vaccination. Points from the study as a whole: A faster peak, day 5 versus 15, was reached by the weaker secondary response. Most primary-vaccination clones reappeared after the booster (more than 95% CD4, roughly 90% CD8). FACS-sorted repertoires could harbor abundant contaminating bulk-population clonotypes.

Synthesis of TCR cDNA relied on 5'RACE template switching, which attached a universal primer site and UMIs. TCRdb re-called the 5' RACE reads with MiXCR, one entry per CDR3 protein. Here the sample spans approximately 300,000 distinct CDR3 sequences, about 10% being singletons. In germline, CDR1 is MNHNS, CDR2 SASEGT. The CDR3 totals 13 residues. With 7 bases clipped from V and 6 bases from J, the junction kept 7 bases outside the gene matches. This clonotype has only a few counts. The antigen remains undetermined. Sample: CD4+ T cells sorted from PBMCs, taken 45 days after the yellow fever booster vaccination. The origin of this receptor is a man between 18 and 29 years old who received the YFV17D yellow fever vaccine. The rearrangement links TRBV6-1 to TRBJ2-3; 7 bases align to TRBD2. CDR3 protein: CASTEGLFDTQYF. CDR3 DNA: TGTGCCAGCACCGAGGGACTATTTGATACGCAGTATTTT.